This is a list of T cell receptor beta chains from one sample in a study of blood T cell repertoires in COVID-19. TCRdb's table, derived via immunoSEQ multiplex PCR, lists solely in-frame clones and lacks some. The table includes 200,000 or so clones, more than 80% detected once. Source material: peripheral blood. These receptors were taken from a man aged 25-45 years with COVID-19, enrolled during active disease. The CDR3 runs from the conserved cysteine through the conserved F or W. D genes are given only for firm matches. Only part of the rows carry a size: once, few, many, or a class if the clone is expanded.

CDR3 protein,CDR3 DNA,J gene,D gene,clone size,V gene
CASSPGTGEAYEQYF,TGTGCCAGCTCACCAGGGACAGGGGAGGCCTACGAGCAGTACTTC,TRBJ2-7,TRBD1,NA,TRBV18
CASSSRRGTEAFF,TGTGCCAGTAGTTCGCGGAGGGGCACTGAAGCTTTCTTT,TRBJ1-1,NA,once,TRBV19
CASSPSGEGPEAFF,TGTGCCAGCTCACCATCGGGGGAGGGGCCTGAAGCTTTCTTT,TRBJ1-1,NA,NA,TRBV18
CASSYSLTGVNEKLFF,TGTGCCAGCAGTTACTCCCTTACGGGGGTTAATGAAAAACTGTTTTTT,TRBJ1-4,NA,NA,TRBV6-5
CASSLDRWGQPQHF,TGTGCCAGCAGTTTAGACAGGTGGGGCCAGCCCCAGCATTTT,TRBJ1-5,NA,NA,TRBV27
CASSATGPGELFF,TGTGCCAGCAGCGCTACAGGACCCGGGGAGCTGTTTTTT,TRBJ2-2,NA,NA,TRBV7-9
CSVAWDRDYEQYF,TGCAGCGTTGCGTGGGACAGGGACTACGAGCAGTACTTC,TRBJ2-7,TRBD1,NA,TRBV29-1
CASSPPASYEQYF,TGTGCCAGCAGCCCGCCTGCGTCCTACGAGCAGTACTTC,TRBJ2-7,NA,NA,TRBV7-8
CATISRVKGTEAFF,TGTGCCACCATAAGCAGGGTAAAGGGAACTGAAGCTTTCTTT,TRBJ1-1,NA,NA,TRBV6-6
CASNRANDEQYF,TGTGCCAGCAACAGGGCAAACGACGAGCAGTACTTC,TRBJ2-7,NA,NA,TRBV2
CASSLAGQGLYEQYF,TGTGCCAGCAGCTTAGCGGGACAGGGTTTGTACGAGCAGTACTTC,TRBJ2-7,TRBD1,NA,TRBV7-2
CATSPTGTSGRTEQYF,TGTGCCACCAGCCCGACCGGGACTAGCGGGAGGACCGAGCAGTACTTC,TRBJ2-7,TRBD2,NA,TRBV15
CASSPGTGRSYNEQFF,TGTGCCAGCAGTCCAGGGACAGGGCGCTCCTACAATGAGCAGTTCTTC,TRBJ2-1,TRBD1,NA,TRBV27
CSVWTANEKLFF,TGCAGCGTTTGGACAGCTAATGAAAAACTGTTTTTT,TRBJ1-4,NA,NA,TRBV29-1
CATGQGADSPLHF,TGTGCCACCGGACAGGGGGCGGATTCACCCCTCCACTTT,TRBJ1-6,TRBD1,NA,TRBV6-6
CASSLSTSGGTYEQYF,TGCGCCAGCAGCTTATCAACTAGCGGGGGAACCTACGAGCAGTACTTC,TRBJ2-7,TRBD2,NA,TRBV5-1
CASSQVQGGYGYTF,TGTGCCAGCAGCCAAGTACAGGGTGGGTATGGCTACACCTTC,TRBJ1-2,NA,NA,TRBV3-1/TRBV3-2
CASSQGGGLTDTQYF,TGTGCCAGCAGCCAAGGTGGGGGGTTAACAGATACGCAGTATTTT,TRBJ2-3,NA,NA,TRBV3-1/TRBV3-2
CASSDSDRGRTGELFF,TGTGCCAGCAGTGATTCGGACAGGGGGCGAACCGGGGAGCTGTTTTTT,TRBJ2-2,TRBD1,NA,TRBV25-1
CASSFDRVGEKLFF,TGTGCCAGCAGCTTTGACAGGGTTGGAGAAAAACTGTTTTTT,TRBJ1-4,TRBD1,NA,TRBV11-2
CASSRTGEGNQPQHF,TGTGCCAGCAGCCGGACAGGGGAGGGCAATCAGCCCCAGCATTTT,TRBJ1-5,TRBD1,NA,TRBV13
CASSQDLTSGRALDTQYF,TGCGCCAGCAGCCAAGATTTGACTAGCGGGAGGGCCCTAGATACGCAGTATTTT,TRBJ2-3,TRBD2,NA,TRBV4-3
CASRYRGGTEAFF,TGTGCCAGCAGATACAGGGGAGGCACTGAAGCTTTCTTT,TRBJ1-1,TRBD1,NA,TRBV6-5
CASSLDSASSYEQYF,TGTGCCAGCAGCTTAGATTCTGCGAGCTCCTACGAGCAGTACTTC,TRBJ2-7,NA,NA,TRBV11-2
CASRSGGGTDTQYF,TGCGCCAGCAGGAGCGGGGGTGGCACAGATACGCAGTATTTT,TRBJ2-3,TRBD2,NA,TRBV5-1
CASSLGTAAPLHF,TGTGCCAGCAGCTTAGGGACAGCGGCGCCCCTCCACTTT,TRBJ1-6,NA,NA,TRBV7-9
CASSLTPGLGYGYTF,TGCGCCAGCAGCTTGACCCCAGGGCTAGGCTATGGCTACACCTTC,TRBJ1-2,NA,NA,TRBV5-1
CASRWTSGSETQYF,TGTGCCAGCAGGTGGACTAGCGGGAGTGAGACCCAGTACTTC,TRBJ2-5,TRBD2,NA,TRBV28
CASSYRYPNYGYTF,TGTGCCAGCAGTTACCGGTACCCGAACTATGGCTACACCTTC,TRBJ1-2,NA,NA,TRBV6-5
CASSLQGAQDTEAFF,TGTGCCAGCAGCTTACAGGGGGCGCAGGACACTGAAGCTTTCTTT,TRBJ1-1,TRBD1,NA,TRBV7-8
CASSQVGTVAGNTIYF,TGTGCCAGCAGCCAAGTGGGGACAGTTGCTGGAAACACCATATATTTT,TRBJ1-3,TRBD1,NA,TRBV4-2
CAWSGGTWSGELFF,TGTGCCTGGAGTGGTGGGACATGGTCCGGGGAGCTGTTTTTT,TRBJ2-2,NA,NA,TRBV30
CASSPRQGPGPPLHF,TGTGCCAGCAGTCCCCGACAGGGGCCGGGGCCACCCCTCCACTTT,TRBJ1-6,TRBD1,few,TRBV27
CASSQPASGRDNEQFF,TGCGCCAGCAGCCAGCCTGCTAGCGGGAGAGACAATGAGCAGTTCTTC,TRBJ2-1,TRBD2,NA,TRBV4-1
CASSPGYGYTF,TGTGCCAGCAGTCCCGGCTATGGCTACACCTTC,TRBJ1-2,NA,NA,TRBV7-9
CASSFSGRVGTDTQYF,TGTGCCAGCAGTTTTAGCGGGAGGGTTGGGACAGATACGCAGTATTTT,TRBJ2-3,TRBD2,once,TRBV27
CASSLTGLGYEQYF,TGTGCCAGCAGCTTGACGGGACTAGGCTACGAGCAGTACTTC,TRBJ2-7,TRBD2,few,TRBV7-3
CASSFGQGTGELFF,TGTGCCAGCAGCTTCGGACAGGGAACCGGGGAGCTGTTTTTT,TRBJ2-2,TRBD1,NA,TRBV7-2
CASSPNRGLYGYTF,TGTGCCAGCTCACCAAACAGGGGGCTCTATGGCTACACCTTC,TRBJ1-2,TRBD1,NA,TRBV18
CAVLQAETQYF,TGTGCTGTGCTACAAGCGGAGACCCAGTACTTC,TRBJ2-5,NA,once,TRBV12-5
CASSTQGLAGEETQYF,TGTGCCAGCAGCACCCAGGGACTAGCGGGGGAAGAGACCCAGTACTTC,TRBJ2-5,TRBD2,NA,TRBV7-6
CASSRRGTNYGYTF,TGTGCCAGCAGTCGTCGGGGGACTAACTATGGCTACACCTTC,TRBJ1-2,NA,NA,TRBV27
CASSWFGYGYTF,TGTGCCAGCAGCTGGTTCGGCTATGGCTACACCTTC,TRBJ1-2,NA,NA,TRBV7-8
CASSYGQGAGEQYF,TGTGCCAGCAGTTACGGACAGGGGGCTGGTGAGCAGTACTTC,TRBJ2-7,TRBD1,NA,TRBV6-6
CASSAQGLSKFNEQFF,TGTGCCAGCAGCGCCCAGGGACTATCCAAGTTCAATGAGCAGTTCTTC,TRBJ2-1,TRBD2,few,TRBV9
CSVEGQGSYGYTF,TGCAGCGTTGAAGGACAGGGGAGCTATGGCTACACCTTC,TRBJ1-2,TRBD1,NA,TRBV29-1
CASSSVLANTEAFF,TGTGCCAGCAGCTCTGTTCTGGCGAACACTGAAGCTTTCTTT,TRBJ1-1,NA,NA,TRBV5-4
CASSLPDIYTGELFF,TGTGCCAGCAGTTTACCAGACATCTACACCGGGGAGCTGTTTTTT,TRBJ2-2,NA,NA,TRBV28
CASSPLRREQYF,TGTGCCAGCAGCCCCCTACGTCGCGAGCAGTACTTC,TRBJ2-7,NA,once,TRBV11-1
CASSRGRVSGSNTGELFF,TGTGCCAGTAGTAGAGGAAGAGTGAGCGGTTCGAACACCGGGGAGCTGTTTTTT,TRBJ2-2,NA,NA,TRBV19
CASSSQRGSGYTF,TGTGCCAGCAGTTCCCAACGGGGTTCGGGCTACACCTTC,TRBJ1-2,NA,NA,TRBV12-3/TRBV12-4
CASSQDAGGSNTIYF,TGTGCCAGCAGCCAAGACGCCGGGGGAAGCAACACCATATATTTT,TRBJ1-3,NA,NA,TRBV4-2
CASSLSGREHYGYTF,TGTGCCAGCAGCTTGAGCGGGCGCGAACACTATGGCTACACCTTC,TRBJ1-2,NA,NA,TRBV5-5
CASSIRQGANTQYF,TGTGCCAGTAGTATACGGCAGGGGGCAAATACGCAGTATTTT,TRBJ2-3,TRBD1,NA,TRBV19
CASSYSGGEETQYF,TGTGCCAGCAGTTACTCAGGGGGCGAGGAGACCCAGTACTTC,TRBJ2-5,TRBD1,NA,TRBV6-5
CASSSGHGAYEQYF,TGTGCCAGCTCAAGCGGGCATGGGGCCTACGAGCAGTACTTC,TRBJ2-7,NA,NA,TRBV18
CASTLAGGLGNEQFF,TGTGCCAGCACTTTAGCGGGAGGGCTCGGTAATGAGCAGTTCTTC,TRBJ2-1,TRBD2,NA,TRBV2
CASSTTGSGNTIYF,TGTGCCAGCAGCACTACAGGCTCTGGAAACACCATATATTTT,TRBJ1-3,NA,NA,TRBV13